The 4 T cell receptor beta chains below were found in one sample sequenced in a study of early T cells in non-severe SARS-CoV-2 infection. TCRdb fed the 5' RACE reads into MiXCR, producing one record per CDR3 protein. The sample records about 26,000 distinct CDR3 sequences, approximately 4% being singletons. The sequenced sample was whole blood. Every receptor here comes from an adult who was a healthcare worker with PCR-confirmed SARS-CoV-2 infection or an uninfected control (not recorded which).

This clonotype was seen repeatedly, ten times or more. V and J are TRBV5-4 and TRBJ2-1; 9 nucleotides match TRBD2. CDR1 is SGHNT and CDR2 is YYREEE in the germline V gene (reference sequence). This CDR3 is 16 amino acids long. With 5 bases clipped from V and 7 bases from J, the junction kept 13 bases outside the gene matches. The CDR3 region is CASSAASGTMVNEQFF. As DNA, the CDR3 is TGTGCCAGCAGTGCGGCTAGCGGGACGATGGTGAATGAGCAGTTCTTC.

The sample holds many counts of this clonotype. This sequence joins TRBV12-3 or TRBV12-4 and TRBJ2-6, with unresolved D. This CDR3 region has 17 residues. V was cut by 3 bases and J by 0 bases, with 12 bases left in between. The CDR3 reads CASSFYGRSSGANVLTF. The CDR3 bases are TGTGCCAGCAGTTTTTATGGCCGAAGCTCTGGGGCCAACGTCCTGACTTTC.

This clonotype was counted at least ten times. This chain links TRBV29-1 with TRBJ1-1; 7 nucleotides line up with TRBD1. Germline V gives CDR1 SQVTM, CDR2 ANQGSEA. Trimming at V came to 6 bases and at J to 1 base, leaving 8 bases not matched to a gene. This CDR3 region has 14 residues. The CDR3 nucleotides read TGCAGCGTGGTGACGACAGGGACGAACACTGAAGCTTTCTTT. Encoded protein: CSVVTTGTNTEAFF.

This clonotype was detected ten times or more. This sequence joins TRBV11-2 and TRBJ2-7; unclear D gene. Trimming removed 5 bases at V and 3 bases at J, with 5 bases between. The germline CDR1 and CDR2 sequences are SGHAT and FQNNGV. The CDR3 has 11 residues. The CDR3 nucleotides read TGTGCCAGCAGCCATCACTACGAGCAGTACTTC. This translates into CASSHHYEQYF. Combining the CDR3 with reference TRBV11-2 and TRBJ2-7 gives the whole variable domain EAGVAQSPRYKIIEKRQSVAFWCNPISGHATLYWYQQILGQGPKLLIQFQNNGVVDDSQLPKDRFSAERLKGVDSTLKIQPAKLEDSAVYLCASSHHYEQYFGPGTRLTVT.